This T cell receptor (beta chain) comes out of a study of blood T cells in healthy people across ages. Germline V gene data show CDR1 as SGHTA and CDR2 as FQGNSA. Trimming took 10 bases from V and 4 from J; bases not matched to a gene: 7. The CDR3 contains 13 residues. The second PCR ran about 6 to 12 cycles with a sample-barcoded 5' primer and J-beta primers. A template-switch adaptor with 12 random nucleotides tagged each cDNA molecule. Any given sample supplied a minimum of 3 million CDR3-containing paired-end reads. TCRdb re-called the 5' RACE reads with MiXCR, one entry per CDR3 protein. The table records around 1.5 million distinct CDR3 sequences, around 55% of them present only once. Regarding this clonotype: The antigen remains unidentified.

Study findings and constraints: Across samples, TCR beta diversity tracked strongly with naive T cell percentage.

Sequencing was carried out using blood. The V and J genes are TRBV7-2 and TRBJ2-3, with 8 nucleotides matching TRBD1. This TCR was recovered from a man aged 18 to 29 in good health. The CDR3 DNA reads as TGTGCCACCGGACAGGGAAGGGCAGATACGCAGTATTTT. Translated, it gives CATGQGRADTQYF. The variable domain in full, completed from reference TRBV7-2 and TRBJ2-3, reads GAGVSQSPSNKVTEKGKDVELRCDPISGHTALYWYRQSLGQGLEFLIYFQGNSAPDKSGLPSDRFSAERTGGSVSTLTIQRTQQEDSAVYLCATGQGRADTQYFGPGTRLTVL.